The 20 T cell receptor beta chains listed next were all sequenced from one sample in a study of cytomegalovirus exposure and HLA in healthy donors. A multiplex PCR was run with 60 Vbeta primers and 13 Jbeta primers. TCRdb's table, derived via immunoSEQ multiplex PCR, lists solely in-frame clones and lacks some. The table includes over 200,000 clones, approximately 84% detected once. The sequencing sample was made of PBMCs. These receptors all come from a woman between 35 and 50 years old in good health and CMV-seronegative.

The rearrangement joins TRBV9 to TRBJ1-1; TRBD1 matches 10 bases. Trimming at V came to 3 bases and at J to 3 bases, leaving 11 bases not matched to a gene. CDR1 SGDLS and CDR2 YYNGEE come from the germline V gene. The CDR3 length is 17 residues. The CDR3 coding sequence is TGTGCCAGCAGCGCCCCCCGGGACAGGGGTTCCGACACTGAAGCTTTCTTT. Amino acid sequence: CASSAPRDRGSDTEAFF.

This sequence joins TRBV11-3 and TRBJ1-1, with 7 nucleotides matching TRBD1. CDR1 is SGHNT, CDR2 YENEEA, per germline. The CDR3 has 15 amino acids. J was trimmed by 4 bases and V by 1 base; bases with no gene match: 6. In DNA, the CDR3 is TGTGCCAGCAGCTTAGGACTGGACAGGAGCACTGAAGCTTTCTTT. Translation: CASSLGLDRSTEAFF.

V and J are TRBV11-3 and TRBJ1-1; D not certain. Looked up from germline, CDR1 is SGHNT and CDR2 is YENEEA. V was pared by 7 bases and J by 0 bases, with 6 bases between. The CDR3 consists of 12 residues. CDR3 amino acids: CASKTVNTEAFF. The CDR3 DNA follows: TGTGCCAGCAAGACTGTGAACACTGAAGCTTTCTTT.

V is TRBV7-9 and J is TRBJ1-1; no clear D. The CDR3 spans 12 residues. Germline V gives CDR1 SEHNR, CDR2 FQNEAQ (reference sequence). V lost 5 bases, J lost 4 bases, and 8 bases lay in between. This CDR3 reads CASSPPSTEAFF. The CDR3 coding sequence is TGTGCCAGCAGCCCACCGAGCACTGAAGCTTTCTTT.

The CDR3 is CASRGGDGSSPLHF. CDR3 nucleotide sequence: TGTGCCAGCAGGGGCGGGGATGGGAGTTCACCCCTCCACTTT. The chain recombines TRBV6-5 with TRBJ1-6, with D unclear. The germline V gene encodes CDR1 MNHEY and CDR2 SVGAGI. V was cut by 6 bases and J by 9 bases, with 15 bases left in between. The CDR3 extends over 14 amino acids.

Notes on this clone: At one of its ends the junction is not consistent with the germline gene, which may arise from a read error. V is TRBV7-2 and J is TRBJ1-1; 8 bases map to TRBD1. Germline CDR1 reads SGHTA; CDR2 reads FQGNSA. The CDR3 is made up of 18 amino acids. The CDR3 nucleotides read TGTGCCAGCAGCTTAGGTGGGGCAGGGGGCGGATTGAACCCTGAAGCTTTCTTT. Encoded protein: CASSLGGAGGGLNPEAFF.

The genes are TRBV11-3 and TRBJ1-1; D is unresolved. In germline, CDR1 is SGHNT, CDR2 YENEEA. The V gene lost 5 bases and the J gene lost 0 bases, with 7 bases spanning the gap. The CDR3 consists of 13 residues. Here the CDR3 reads CASSKTMNTEAFF. DNA of the CDR3: TGTGCCAGCAGCAAAACAATGAACACTGAAGCTTTCTTT.

CDR3 in amino acids: CASSSRRGRSYEQYF. The CDR3 DNA sequence: TGTGCCAGCAGTTCAAGGCGGGGGCGTTCCTACGAGCAGTACTTC. The chain couples TRBV6-6 to TRBJ2-5; D is possibly TRBD2 (7 bases). The end of the DNA aligns better with TRBJ2-7, so the J call may be wrong. CDR3 length equals 15 residues. Germline V gives CDR1 MNHNY, CDR2 SVGAGI (reference sequence).

The chain links TRBV5-6 to TRBJ1-1; 9 positions match TRBD1. The CDR3 runs 16 residues. The germline V gene has CDR1 SGHDT and CDR2 YYEEEE. J gave up 8 bases and V 3 bases, and 14 bases lay outside the gene matches. The CDR3 region has the DNA TGTGCCAGCAGCTCATCGGACAGGGGTTTAAATGCCGAAGCTTTCTTT. Amino acids: CASSSSDRGLNAEAFF.

The V gene is TRBV2, the J gene TRBJ1-5, with 7 nucleotides matching TRBD1. V was clipped by 6 bases and J by 6 bases; unmatched bases: 11. The CDR3 is 15 amino acids. The germline V gene encodes CDR1 SNHLY and CDR2 FYNNEI. CDR3 sequence reads: CASSSNGRGLQPQHF. For the CDR3, the DNA is TGTGCCAGCAGCTCCAACGGGAGGGGGCTTCAGCCCCAGCATTTT.

The chain links TRBV30 to TRBJ2-1; 9 bases map to TRBD1. The CDR3 loop spans 14 amino acids. Trimming at V came to 5 bases and at J to 9 bases, leaving 11 bases not matched to a gene. From germline, CDR1 is GTSNPN and CDR2 SVGIG (reference sequence). The CDR3 nucleotides read TGTGCCTGGCAGGGGACAGGGTTGGTACCTGAGCAGTTCTTC. It encodes CAWQGTGLVPEQFF.

The chain has TRBV5-1 and TRBJ1-2; tentatively, D is TRBD1 (6 bases). CDR1 SGHRS and CDR2 YFSETQ come from the germline V gene. With 3 bases removed from V and 7 bases from J, the gap between germline ends came to 10 bases. This CDR3 contains 12 residues. CDR3 in amino acids: CASSSDRLGYTF. The CDR3 region has the DNA TGCGCCAGCAGCTCTGACAGGCTTGGCTACACCTTC.

This rearrangement joins TRBV5-1 to TRBJ2-1, with 10 bases identical to TRBD1. V dropped 4 bases and J dropped 5; count of bases not matched to a gene: 3. The CDR3 sequence is 14 residues long. Germline V gives CDR1 SGHRS, CDR2 YFSETQ. The CDR3 region is CASSRTGGNNEQFF. As DNA, the CDR3 is TGCGCCAGCAGCAGGACAGGGGGTAACAATGAGCAGTTCTTC.

This clone was observed a few times. The genes are TRBV5-8 and TRBJ2-2; 7 positions agree with TRBD2. The CDR3 length is 17 residues. V dropped 4 bases and J dropped 5; count of bases not matched to a gene: 14. CDR1 and CDR2 from the germline V gene are SGHTS and YDEGEE. As DNA, the CDR3 is TGTGCCAGCAGCCTGTTTAGTGTTAGCGGGTCAACCGGGGAGCTGTTTTTT. Amino acids: CASSLFSVSGSTGELFF.

The rearrangement links TRBV7-9 to TRBJ2-2, with 7 bases aligning to TRBD1. Germline V CDR1 and CDR2: SEHNR, FQNEAQ (reference sequence). CDR3 length equals 17 residues. J gave up 0 bases and V 7 bases, and 11 bases lay outside the gene matches. CDR3 in amino acids: CASTPLARGTNTGELFF. As DNA, the CDR3 is TGTGCCAGCACCCCTCTGGCCAGGGGGACGAACACCGGGGAGCTGTTTTTT.

This clone was counted a few times. V usage is TRBV6-1 and J usage is TRBJ1-1; 7 nucleotides align to TRBD1. Germline V gene sequence: CDR1 MNHNS, CDR2 SASEGT. The CDR3 is made up of 14 amino acids. With V trimmed by 3 bases and J by 1 base, 2 bases remained unmatched. CDR3 protein: CASSEQGGNTEAFF. The CDR3 nucleotides are TGTGCCAGCAGTGAGCAGGGGGGGAACACTGAAGCTTTCTTT.

This clone is a singleton in its sample. The chain has TRBV11-3 and TRBJ2-5; D perhaps matches TRBD2 (5 bases). V was clipped by 6 bases and J by 5 bases, with 22 bases between them. Germline CDR1 is SGHNT and CDR2 is YENEEA. This CDR3 is built from 16 residues. The CDR3 reads CASRGDGGAGEETQYF. DNA of the CDR3: TGTGCCAGCAGAGGTGATGGCGGTGCTGGGGAGGAGACCCAGTACTTC.

The V gene is TRBV27, the J gene TRBJ2-5, with D perhaps matching TRBD1 (7 bases). The ends were cut back, 5 bases at V and 0 bases at J, with 22 bases in the middle. The germline CDR1 and CDR2 sequences are MNHEY and SMNVEV (reference sequence). The CDR3 is 18 residues long. CDR3: CASSGLQGGRINQETQYF. Here the CDR3 DNA reads TGTGCCAGCAGTGGCCTCCAGGGGGGTCGAATCAACCAAGAGACCCAGTACTTC.

The table lists this clone with a count of one. The chain links TRBV28 to TRBJ1-2; maybe TRBD1 (6 bases). Germline CDR1 MDHEN, CDR2 SYDVKM. CDR3 size: 15 residues. V shed 5 bases and J shed 0 bases, with 13 bases lying between them. CDR3 protein: CASSPIGGANYGYTF. The CDR3 bases are TGTGCCAGCAGTCCTATAGGGGGGGCTAACTATGGCTACACCTTC.

V is TRBV5-8 and J is TRBJ1-4; unclear D gene. Trimming shortened V by 0 bases and J by 7 bases, and 19 bases separated the two germline ends. This CDR3 is built from 17 residues. Germline CDR1 SGHTS, CDR2 YDEGEE. The CDR3 nucleotides are TGTGCCAGCAGCTTGGGACTTATGCAGACCCCGAGTGAAAAACTGTTTTTT. The encoded protein is CASSLGLMQTPSEKLFF.